The 27 T cell receptor beta chains below all came from one sample that was sequenced in a study of T cells in Graves' hyperthyroidism and ophthalmopathy. TCR beta CDR3 regions were amplified from RNA transcripts. When the TCR CDR3 underwent first-round RT-PCR, the HTBI primer set was used. TCRdb reprocessed the multiplex PCR reads with MiXCR, giving one entry per CDR3 protein. This table holds 300,000 or so distinct CDR3 sequences, 15% to 20% found once. Material for sequencing was blood. The source of these receptors is a woman aged 50 to 60 with Graves' hyperthyroidism.

This clonotype was observed at least ten times. The V gene is TRBV3-1, the J gene TRBJ2-1; 9 bases fit TRBD1. Germline values: CDR1 LGHDT, CDR2 YNNKEL (reference sequence). CDR3 length: 16 amino acids. V shed 0 bases, J shed 7 bases, and the junction held 7 bases outside the gene matches. Here the CDR3 reads CASSQDPSGTGNEQFF. DNA of the CDR3: TGTGCCAGCAGCCAAGATCCTTCCGGGACAGGGAATGAGCAGTTCTTC.

The rearrangement uses TRBV5-1 and TRBJ1-2, with D tentatively TRBD1 (6 bases). The germline V gene has CDR1 SGHRS and CDR2 YFSETQ. V dropped 4 bases and J dropped 8 bases, with 12 bases sitting between them. The CDR3 is 12 residues long. CDR3 loop: CASSETGGGYTF. In DNA, the CDR3 is TGCGCCAGCAGCGAGACAGGAGGCGGCTACACCTTC.

The table lists this clonotype with many counts. The CDR3 spells CASSSGGFHNEQFF. The CDR3 DNA follows: TGCGCCAGCAGCTCAGGGGGCTTTCACAATGAGCAGTTCTTC. The J gene is TRBJ2-1, the V gene TRBV5-1; 8 positions match TRBD1. CDR3 length equals 14 residues. V lost 3 bases to trimming and J lost 5 bases; unmatched junction nucleotides: 4. Germline V gene sequence: CDR1 SGHRS, CDR2 YFSETQ.

The sample holds a few counts of this clonotype. An end of the junction does not agree with germline; a read error may underlie this. The chain combines TRBV7-7 with TRBJ2-3, with D perhaps matching TRBD1 or TRBD2 (6 bases each). The CDR3 has 13 residues. Per the germline V gene, CDR1 is SSHAT and CDR2 is FNYEAQ (reference sequence). For the CDR3, the DNA is TGTGCTAGCAGCCGGGGGCCCACAGATACGCAGTATTTT. Protein sequence: CASSRGPTDTQYF.

The count of this clonotype is one. The junction departs from the called germline gene at one end, perhaps through a read error. The rearrangement links TRBV12-3 or TRBV12-4 to TRBJ2-6; 7 bases fit TRBD1. This CDR3 has 17 amino acids. The CDR3 region is CASRRDSGLSGANILTF. For the CDR3, the DNA is TGTGCCAGCAGGAGGGACAGTGGACTCTCTGGGGCCAACATCCTGACTTTC.

V and J are TRBV3-1 and TRBJ2-5; weak D call: TRBD1 (6 bases). The CDR3 runs 15 residues. Trimming left V 4 bases short and J 2 bases short, with 14 bases between. Germline CDR1 and CDR2: LGHDT and YNNKEL (reference sequence). The CDR3 DNA sequence: TGTGCCAGCAGCCTGTCGGGACACCAACAAGAGACCCAGTACTTC. Translated: CASSLSGHQQETQYF.

This clonotype was recorded many times. The rearrangement links TRBV2 to TRBJ2-1; the match to TRBD2 covers 10 bases. The germline gives CDR1 SNHLY, CDR2 FYNNEI. V shed 6 bases, J shed 8 bases, and the junction held 13 bases outside the gene matches. The CDR3 is 16 amino acids. CDR3 DNA: TGTGCCAGCAGCGGATTAGCGGGGGGTAGATGGCATGAGCAGTTCTTC. Amino acids: CASSGLAGGRWHEQFF.

CDR3 in amino acids: CASSHGRGYGYTF. The CDR3 DNA reads TGTGCCAGCAGCCACGGCAGGGGCTATGGCTACACCTTC. The rearrangement links TRBV7-9 to TRBJ1-2; TRBD1 is a possible D gene (6 bases). There are 13 residues in the CDR3. The germline V gene encodes CDR1 SEHNR and CDR2 FQNEAQ (reference sequence). V was cut by 5 bases and J by 4 bases, with 11 bases left in between. The full variable domain, its missing parts supplied by reference TRBV7-9 and TRBJ1-2, is DTGVSQNPRHKITKRGQNVTFRCDPISEHNRLYWYRQTLGQGPEFLTYFQNEAQLEKSRLLSDRFSAERPKGSFSTLEIQRTEQGDSAMYLCASSHGRGYGYTFGSGTRLTVV.

Remarks on this clonotype: A read error is possible here, since a much larger clone lies one base away. V is TRBV28 and J is TRBJ2-3; 14 bases match TRBD2. V trimming: 3 bases; J trimming: 4 bases; junction bases outside the gene matches: 3. Germline V gene lookup returns CDR1 MDHEN and CDR2 SYDVKM. The CDR3 consists of 16 residues. The CDR3 sequence: CASSFGLAGGSDTQYF. The DNA of the CDR3 is TGTGCCAGCAGTTTCGGACTAGCGGGAGGATCAGATACGCAGTATTTT.

The V and J genes are TRBV18 and TRBJ2-6; no firm D call. The CDR3 sequence is 17 residues long. Trimming removed 4 bases from V and 0 bases from J, with 13 bases in between. The germline V gene encodes CDR1 KGHSH and CDR2 LQKENI. Written as DNA, the CDR3 is TGTGCCAGCTCACGCCCACCGCTATCCTCTGGGGCCAACGTCCTGACTTTC. This gives the protein CASSRPPLSSGANVLTF.

In this sample, this clonotype turned up many times. This chain links TRBV6-1 with TRBJ1-1; D is ambiguous. Germline-derived CDR1 and CDR2 are MNHNS and SASEGT. This CDR3 has 13 amino acids. Trimming removed 6 bases at V and 1 base at J, with 9 bases between. CDR3 sequence reads: CASSLRRNTEAFF. Written as DNA, the CDR3 is TGTGCCAGCAGCCTTAGGAGGAACACTGAAGCTTTCTTT.

This clonotype was seen repeatedly, ten times or more. The gene calls are TRBV3-1 and TRBJ1-1; tentatively, D is TRBD1 (6 bases). The germline CDR1 and CDR2 sequences are LGHDT and YNNKEL (reference sequence). Trimming left V 4 bases short and J 6 bases short, with 18 bases between. This CDR3 is built from 15 residues. The CDR3 loop is CASSLRTGGIAEAFF. The DNA of the CDR3 is TGTGCCAGCAGCCTTCGGACGGGGGGCATCGCTGAAGCTTTCTTT.

This clonotype was found a few times. The rearrangement links TRBV30 to TRBJ2-3; possible D gene TRBD2, 6 bases. V was clipped by 2 bases and J by 2 bases, with 14 bases between them. The CDR3 sequence is 15 residues long. Germline V gene data show CDR1 as GTSNPN and CDR2 as SVGIG (reference sequence). The CDR3 sequence is CAWSPPSDHTDTQYF. The CDR3, as DNA: TGTGCCTGGAGTCCACCTAGCGACCACACAGATACGCAGTATTTT.

Ten or more counts support this clonotype. The V gene is TRBV5-1, the J gene TRBJ2-1; 9 nucleotides match TRBD1. V was pared by 3 bases and J by 6 bases, with 4 bases of the junction left unmatched. CDR1 is SGHRS, CDR2 YFSETQ, per germline. The CDR3 sequence is 14 residues long. The CDR3 loop reads CASSWGTGSNEQFF. The CDR3, as DNA: TGCGCCAGCAGCTGGGGGACAGGGAGCAATGAGCAGTTCTTC.

As regards this clonotype: Relative to the germline gene, one junction end is altered; a read error may explain this. This chain links TRBV6-1 with TRBJ1-1, with 9 nucleotides matching TRBD1. The germline V gene has CDR1 MNHNS and CDR2 SASEGT. The CDR3 contains 16 residues. For the CDR3, the DNA is TGTGCCAGCAGTGAAAGGACAGGGGTTTTGAGCACTGTAGCTTTCTTT. Translated: CASSERTGVLSTVAFF.

This clonotype showed up just a few times. A much larger clone lies a single base off, so this may be a read error. The V and J genes are TRBV30 and TRBJ1-4; D gene uncertain. CDR1 and CDR2 from the germline V gene are GTSNPN and SVGIG (reference sequence). The CDR3 runs 13 residues. Between the trimmed V and J ends, which lost 3 bases and 5 bases, there was a span of 10 bases. Here the CDR3 reads CAWSIVRNEKLFF. CDR3 DNA: TGTGCCTGGAGCATAGTGAGGAATGAAAAACTGTTTTTT.

The gene calls are TRBV20-1 and TRBJ1-1, with 7 bases fitting TRBD1. The V segment lost 5 bases and the J segment 2 bases; nucleotides outside the gene matches: 5. CDR1 is DFQATT and CDR2 is SNEGSKA in the germline V gene (reference sequence). The CDR3 extends over 13 amino acids. This CDR3 is CSASGQDNTEAFF. In DNA form, the CDR3 reads TGCAGTGCTTCTGGACAGGACAACACTGAAGCTTTCTTT.

The chain combines TRBV7-6 with TRBJ2-5; 10 bases fit TRBD1. Germline V CDR1 and CDR2: SGHVS, FNYEAQ. The CDR3 totals 14 residues. Trimming took 4 bases from V and 2 from J; bases not matched to a gene: 1. In DNA form, the CDR3 reads TGTGCCAGCAGCTGGGACAGGGGTCAAGAGACCCAGTACTTC. It translates to CASSWDRGQETQYF.

V is TRBV20-1 and J is TRBJ2-7; 7 nucleotides agree with TRBD1. CDR1 is DFQATT and CDR2 is SNEGSKA in the germline V gene (reference sequence). CDR3 length: 12 residues. Unmatched junction bases numbered 6, after V lost 4 bases and J lost 6 bases. CDR3 DNA sequence: TGCAGTGCTAACAAAGGGGGCCTCGAGCAGTACTTC. Protein sequence: CSANKGGLEQYF.

Only a few counts were recorded for this clonotype. CDR3 DNA sequence: TGCAGTGCTAGACGGGGGGGTGGGAGTACCGAGCAGTACGTC. As protein: CSARRGGGSTEQYV. The chain uses TRBV20-1 and TRBJ2-7; 8 bases line up with TRBD2. The V gene end was trimmed by 2 bases and the J gene end by 6 bases; junction bases not matched to a gene: 9. The CDR3 has 14 residues. CDR1 and CDR2 from the germline V gene are DFQATT and SNEGSKA (reference sequence).

Concerning this clonotype itself: A much more abundant neighbour one base away suggests this may be a read error. The rearrangement uses TRBV5-1 and TRBJ2-1; 7 bases map to TRBD2. Gene TRBJ2-7 matches the end of the DNA better, so the J call may be wrong. The CDR3 is made up of 15 amino acids. Looked up from germline, CDR1 is SGHRS and CDR2 is YFSETQ. The CDR3 is CASSLGREYYNEQYF. CDR3 sequence (DNA): TGTGCCAGCAGCTTAGGGCGGGAGTACTACAATGAGCAGTACTTC.

The chain has TRBV19 and TRBJ2-7, with 7 bases lining up with TRBD2. The CDR3 length is 15 residues. CDR1 LNHDA and CDR2 SQIVND come from the germline V gene (reference sequence). After removal of 6 bases from V and 6 bases from J, the junction contained 14 bases not matched to a gene. The CDR3 here is CASSRTSGRASEQYF. For the CDR3, the DNA is TGTGCCAGTAGCCGAACTAGTGGGAGGGCCTCCGAGCAGTACTTC.

This clonotype occurred a few times. The chain links TRBV30 to TRBJ2-3, with TRBD2 as a possible D gene (5 bases). The ends were cut back, 6 bases at V and 2 bases at J, with 9 bases in the middle. Germline V gives CDR1 GTSNPN, CDR2 SVGIG (reference sequence). This CDR3 has 12 residues. The CDR3 DNA reads as TGTGCCTGCCAGCGGTACACAGATACGCAGTATTTT. This encodes CACQRYTDTQYF.

Only a few counts were recorded for this clonotype. The gene calls are TRBV2 and TRBJ1-2; D gene unclear. With 3 bases removed from V and 2 bases from J, the gap between germline ends came to 7 bases. This CDR3 contains 13 residues. The germline gives CDR1 SNHLY, CDR2 FYNNEI. In nucleotides, the CDR3 is TGTGCCAGCAGTGAGACATTAAACTATGGCTACACCTTC. Amino acid sequence: CASSETLNYGYTF.

This clonotype was detected ten times or more. The chain combines TRBV6-1 with TRBJ2-1, with D possibly matching TRBD1 (5 bases). Germline CDR1 is MNHNS and CDR2 is SASEGT. V lost 5 bases to trimming and J lost 5 bases, with 10 bases between them. This CDR3 has 13 residues. CDR3 amino acids: CASSTKGDNEQFF. The CDR3 region has the DNA TGTGCCAGCAGTACGAAAGGGGACAATGAGCAGTTCTTC.

The chain carries TRBV5-1 and TRBJ1-3; 7 nucleotides align to TRBD1. CDR1 SGHRS and CDR2 YFSETQ come from the germline V gene. The CDR3 runs to 16 residues. The V segment lost 4 bases and the J segment 4 bases; nucleotides outside the gene matches: 11. CDR3 sequence reads: CASSPGDSLTGNTIYF. The DNA of the CDR3 is TGCGCCAGCAGCCCGGGGGACAGTCTCACCGGAAACACCATATATTTT.

J is TRBJ1-5 and V is TRBV4-2; D is unclear. Germline lookup yields CDR1 LGHNA and CDR2 YNFKEQ. The CDR3 is 16 amino acids. V lost 4 bases to trimming and J lost 2 bases, with 15 bases between them. CDR3 loop: CASSRQVDSGNQPQHF. DNA of the CDR3: TGTGCCAGCAGCCGTCAGGTGGACTCGGGCAATCAGCCCCAGCATTTT.